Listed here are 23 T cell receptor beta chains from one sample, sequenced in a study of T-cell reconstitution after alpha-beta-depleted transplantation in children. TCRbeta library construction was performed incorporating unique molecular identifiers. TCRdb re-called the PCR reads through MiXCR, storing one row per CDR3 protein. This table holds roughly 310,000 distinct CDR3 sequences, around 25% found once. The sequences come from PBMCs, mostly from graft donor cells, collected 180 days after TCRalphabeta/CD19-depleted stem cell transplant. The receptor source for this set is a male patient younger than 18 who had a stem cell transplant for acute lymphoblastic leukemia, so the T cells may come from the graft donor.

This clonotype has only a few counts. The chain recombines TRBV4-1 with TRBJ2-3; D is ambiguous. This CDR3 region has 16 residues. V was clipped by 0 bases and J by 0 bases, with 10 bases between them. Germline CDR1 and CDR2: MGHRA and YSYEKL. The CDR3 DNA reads TGCGCCAGCAGCCAAGATCGGCTAGGGAGCACAGATACGCAGTATTTT. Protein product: CASSQDRLGSTDTQYF.

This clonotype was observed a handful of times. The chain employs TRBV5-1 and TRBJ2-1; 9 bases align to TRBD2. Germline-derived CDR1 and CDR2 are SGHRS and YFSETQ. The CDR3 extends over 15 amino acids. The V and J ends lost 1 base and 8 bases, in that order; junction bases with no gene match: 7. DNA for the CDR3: TGCGCCAGCAGCTTGTCCGGGACTAGCAGCCATGAGCAGTTCTTC. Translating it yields CASSLSGTSSHEQFF.

The CDR3 here is CSAWTRIHEQYF. The CDR3 bases are TGCAGTGCGTGGACTAGAATTCACGAGCAGTACTTC. V and J are TRBV20-1 and TRBJ2-7; 7 bases fit TRBD2. V dropped 6 bases and J dropped 5; count of bases not matched to a gene: 7. Germline-derived CDR1 and CDR2 are DFQATT and SNEGSKA (reference sequence). This CDR3 spans 12 amino acids.

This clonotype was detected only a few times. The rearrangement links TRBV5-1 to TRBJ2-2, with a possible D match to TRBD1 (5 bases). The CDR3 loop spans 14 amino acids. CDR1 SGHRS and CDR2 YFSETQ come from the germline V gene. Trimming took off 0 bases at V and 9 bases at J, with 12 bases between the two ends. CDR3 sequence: CASSLDVGRRELFF. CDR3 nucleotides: TGCGCCAGCAGCTTGGATGTGGGGCGGAGGGAGCTGTTTTTT.

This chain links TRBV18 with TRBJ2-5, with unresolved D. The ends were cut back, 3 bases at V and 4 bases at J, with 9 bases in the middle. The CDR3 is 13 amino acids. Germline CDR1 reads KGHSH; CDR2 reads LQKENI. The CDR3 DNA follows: TGTGCCAGCTCACCCAACCGAGGAGAGACCCAGTACTTC. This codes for CASSPNRGETQYF. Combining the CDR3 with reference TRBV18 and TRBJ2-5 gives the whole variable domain NAGVMQNPRHLVRRRGQEARLRCSPMKGHSHVYWYRQLPEEGLKFMVYLQKENIIDESGMPKERFSAEFPKEGPSILRIQQVVRGDSAAYFCASSPNRGETQYFGPGTRLLVL.

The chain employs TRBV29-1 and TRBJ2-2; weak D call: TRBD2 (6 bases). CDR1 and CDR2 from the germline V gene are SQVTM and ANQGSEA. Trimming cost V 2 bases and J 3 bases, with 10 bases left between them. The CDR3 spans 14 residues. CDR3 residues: CSVERGLHTGELFF. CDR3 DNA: TGCAGCGTTGAACGGGGACTCCACACCGGGGAGCTGTTTTTT.

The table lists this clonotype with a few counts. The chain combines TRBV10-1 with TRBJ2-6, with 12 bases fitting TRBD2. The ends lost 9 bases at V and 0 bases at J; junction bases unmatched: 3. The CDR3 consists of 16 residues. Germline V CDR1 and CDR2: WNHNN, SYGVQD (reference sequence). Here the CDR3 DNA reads TGCGCCAGGGGACTAGCGGGTGACTCTGGGGCCAACGTCCTGACTTTC. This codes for CARGLAGDSGANVLTF.

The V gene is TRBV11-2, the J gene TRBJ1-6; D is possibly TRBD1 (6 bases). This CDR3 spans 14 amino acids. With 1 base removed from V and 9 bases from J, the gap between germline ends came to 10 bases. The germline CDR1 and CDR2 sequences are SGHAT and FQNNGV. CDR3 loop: CASSLGAGASPLHF. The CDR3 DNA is TGTGCCAGCAGCTTAGGGGCAGGGGCTTCACCCCTCCACTTT.

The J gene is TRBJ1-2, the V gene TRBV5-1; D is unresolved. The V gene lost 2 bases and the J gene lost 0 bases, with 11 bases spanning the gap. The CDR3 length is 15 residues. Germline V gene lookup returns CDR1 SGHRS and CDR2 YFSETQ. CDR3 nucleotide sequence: TGCGCCAGCAGCTTACTTCGGACCCCTAACTATGGCTACACCTTC. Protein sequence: CASSLLRTPNYGYTF.

This chain's CDR3 is CASSLTKAETQYF. Written as DNA, the CDR3 is TGTGCCAGCAGTTTGACGAAAGCGGAGACCCAGTACTTC. The V call is TRBV12-3 or TRBV12-4, the J call TRBJ2-5; the D is unclear. This CDR3 contains 13 residues. Trimming took off 3 bases at V and 5 bases at J, with 10 bases between the two ends.

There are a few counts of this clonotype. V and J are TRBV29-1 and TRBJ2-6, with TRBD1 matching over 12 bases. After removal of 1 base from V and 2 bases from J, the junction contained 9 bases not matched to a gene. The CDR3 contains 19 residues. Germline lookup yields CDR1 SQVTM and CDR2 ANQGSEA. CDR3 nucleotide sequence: TGCAGCGTTGAAGCTCTGACCGGGACAGGGGGCACTGGGGCCAACGTCCTGACTTTC. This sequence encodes CSVEALTGTGGTGANVLTF.

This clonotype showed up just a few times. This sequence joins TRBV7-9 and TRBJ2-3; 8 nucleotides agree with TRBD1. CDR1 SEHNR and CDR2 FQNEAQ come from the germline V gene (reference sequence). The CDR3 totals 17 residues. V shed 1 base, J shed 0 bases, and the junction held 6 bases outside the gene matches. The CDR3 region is CASSLGPGGSSTDTQYF. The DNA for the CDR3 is TGTGCCAGCAGCTTAGGCCCAGGGGGCTCTAGCACAGATACGCAGTATTTT.

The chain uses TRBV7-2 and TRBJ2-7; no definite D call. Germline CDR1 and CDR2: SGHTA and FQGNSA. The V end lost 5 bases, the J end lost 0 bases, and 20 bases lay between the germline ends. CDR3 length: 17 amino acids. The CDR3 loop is CASSLVHHKRSSYEQYF. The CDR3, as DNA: TGTGCCAGCAGCCTTGTCCACCATAAGAGGAGCTCCTACGAGCAGTACTTC.

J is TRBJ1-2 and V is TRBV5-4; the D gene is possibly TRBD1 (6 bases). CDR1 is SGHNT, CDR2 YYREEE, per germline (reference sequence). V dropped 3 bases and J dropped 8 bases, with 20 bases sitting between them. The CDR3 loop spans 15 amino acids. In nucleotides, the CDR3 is TGTGCCAGCAGCTCCTACGTCTACAGGGAAGGCGGCTACACCTTC. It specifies CASSSYVYREGGYTF.

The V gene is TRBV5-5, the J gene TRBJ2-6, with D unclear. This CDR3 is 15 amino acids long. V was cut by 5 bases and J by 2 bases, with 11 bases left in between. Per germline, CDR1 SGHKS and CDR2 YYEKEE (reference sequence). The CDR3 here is CASSYIGTGANVLTF. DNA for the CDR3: TGTGCCAGCAGTTATATTGGGACTGGGGCCAACGTCCTGACTTTC.

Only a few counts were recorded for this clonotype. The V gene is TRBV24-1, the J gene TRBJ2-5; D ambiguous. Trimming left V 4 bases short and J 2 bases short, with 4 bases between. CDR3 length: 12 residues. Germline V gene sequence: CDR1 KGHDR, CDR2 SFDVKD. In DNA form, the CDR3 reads TGTGCCACCAGTGACCCGCAAGAGACCCAGTACTTC. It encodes CATSDPQETQYF.

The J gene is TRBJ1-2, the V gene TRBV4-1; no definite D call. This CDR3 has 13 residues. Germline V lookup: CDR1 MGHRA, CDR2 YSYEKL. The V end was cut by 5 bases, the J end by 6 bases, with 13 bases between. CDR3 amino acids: CASSTQPWDGYTF. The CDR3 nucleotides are TGCGCCAGCAGCACACAGCCGTGGGATGGCTACACCTTC.

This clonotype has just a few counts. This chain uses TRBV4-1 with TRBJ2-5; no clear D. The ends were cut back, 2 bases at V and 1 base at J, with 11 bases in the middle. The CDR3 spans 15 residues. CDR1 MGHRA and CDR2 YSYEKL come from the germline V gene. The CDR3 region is CASSQRVVLQETQYF. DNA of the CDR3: TGCGCCAGCAGCCAAAGAGTTGTTCTCCAAGAGACCCAGTACTTC.

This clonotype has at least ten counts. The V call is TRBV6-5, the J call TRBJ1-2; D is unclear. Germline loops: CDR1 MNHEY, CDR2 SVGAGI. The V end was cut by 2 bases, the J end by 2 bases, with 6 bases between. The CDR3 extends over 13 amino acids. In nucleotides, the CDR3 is TGTGCCAGCAGTTACCTACAAAACTATGGCTACACCTTC. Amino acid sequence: CASSYLQNYGYTF.

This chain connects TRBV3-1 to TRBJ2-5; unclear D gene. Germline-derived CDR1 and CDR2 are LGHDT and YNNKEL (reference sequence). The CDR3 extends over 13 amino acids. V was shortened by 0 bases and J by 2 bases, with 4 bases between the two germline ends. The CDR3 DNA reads TGTGCCAGCAGCCAAGAGGGGCAAGAGACCCAGTACTTC. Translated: CASSQEGQETQYF.

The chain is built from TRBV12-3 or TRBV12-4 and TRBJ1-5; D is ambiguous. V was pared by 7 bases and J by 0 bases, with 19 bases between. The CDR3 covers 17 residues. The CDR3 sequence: CASTDSRPFLSNQPQHF. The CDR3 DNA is TGTGCCAGCACGGATTCGAGGCCCTTTCTTAGCAATCAGCCCCAGCATTTT.

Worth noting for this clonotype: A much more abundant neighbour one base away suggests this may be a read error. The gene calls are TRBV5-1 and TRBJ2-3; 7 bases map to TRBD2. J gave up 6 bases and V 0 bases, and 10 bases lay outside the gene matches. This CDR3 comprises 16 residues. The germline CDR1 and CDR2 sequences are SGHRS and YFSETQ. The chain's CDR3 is CASSLAWAGAADTQYF. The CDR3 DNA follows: TGCGCCAGCAGCTTGGCCTGGGCGGGAGCAGCGGATACGCAGTATTTT.

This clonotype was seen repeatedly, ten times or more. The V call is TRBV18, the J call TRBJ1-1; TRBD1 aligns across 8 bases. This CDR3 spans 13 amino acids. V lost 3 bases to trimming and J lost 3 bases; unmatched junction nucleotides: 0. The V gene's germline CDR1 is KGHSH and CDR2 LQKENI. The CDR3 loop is CASSPTGDTEAFF. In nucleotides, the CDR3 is TGTGCCAGCTCACCGACAGGGGACACTGAAGCTTTCTTT.